This TCR beta chain emerged from a study of beta chain features in type 1 diabetes. Study-wide points: These data did not resolve whether HLA type affects TCRB rearrangement. Cells carrying high TCR expression could end up over-represented when cDNA is sequenced.

Worth noting for this clone: Antigen specificity is unknown.

Reverse transcribing all isolated RNA meant expressed TCRB transcripts were sequenced. Profiling relied on immunoSEQ multiplex PCR, and the TCRdb table lists in-frame clones only, not all of them. The sample has 150,000 or so clones, about 9.1% seen once; the top ten hold approximately 0.65%. This receptor was identified in a woman in her forties in good health. What was sequenced was central memory CD4+ T cells from blood.

Here the CDR3 reads CASSSSTGRYGYTF. DNA for the CDR3: TGTGCCAGCAGTTCATCGACAGGCCGCTACGGCTACACCTTC. J is TRBJ1-2 and V is TRBV6-1; D is perhaps TRBD1 (6 bases). Looked up from germline, CDR1 is MNHNS and CDR2 is SASEGT. This CDR3 is built from 14 residues. With 5 bases removed from V and 8 bases from J, the gap between germline ends came to 18 bases.